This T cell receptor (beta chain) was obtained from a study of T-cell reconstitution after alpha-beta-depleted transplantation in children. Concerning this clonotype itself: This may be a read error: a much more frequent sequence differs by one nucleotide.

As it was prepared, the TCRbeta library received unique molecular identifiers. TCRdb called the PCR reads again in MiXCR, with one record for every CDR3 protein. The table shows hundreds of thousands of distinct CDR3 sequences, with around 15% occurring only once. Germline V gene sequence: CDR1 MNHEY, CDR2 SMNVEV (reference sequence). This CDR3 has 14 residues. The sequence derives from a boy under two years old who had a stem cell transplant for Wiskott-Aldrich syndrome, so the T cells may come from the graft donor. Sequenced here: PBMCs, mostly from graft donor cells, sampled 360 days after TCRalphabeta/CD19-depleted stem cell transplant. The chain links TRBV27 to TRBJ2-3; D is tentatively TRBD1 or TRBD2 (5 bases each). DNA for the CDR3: TGTGCCAGCAGTTTTACGAGGGGCACAGATGCGCAGTATTTT. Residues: CASSFTRGTDAQYF.